What follows are 8 T cell receptor beta chains derived from one specimen sequenced in a study of T cells after yellow fever vaccination (dated by TCRdb to between 2017 and 2020). Read against the paper, the sample's treatment or condition label means: live attenuated yellow fever vaccine strain. Library preparation used 5' RACE. The sequencer listed for this sample is Illumina HiSeq 2500. TCRdb reanalyzed the raw reads on its own, using fastp at Q25 for trimming and MiXCR for clone calling, and kept in-frame beta chains. Here each entry gathers all rows of one CDR3 protein and keeps the most common genes and DNA. Within this sample are approximately 610,000 distinct CDR3 sequences, with around a sixth of them counted one time only. 17% of the sample is in the top ten clones. The sample was PBMCs, taken less than 6 days after the first yellow fever vaccination. Receptors were obtained from a man in his late teens or twenties who received the YFV17D yellow fever vaccine.

This clonotype showed up just a few times. J is TRBJ2-5 and V is TRBV20-1; 11 bases match TRBD2. The junction had 13 bases not matched to a gene; V was cut back by 1 base and J by 6 bases. Germline loops: CDR1 DFQATT, CDR2 SNEGSKA (reference sequence). This CDR3 has 17 amino acids. The DNA for the CDR3 is TGCAGTGCTAGAGTTGCTAGCGGGGGGCCCGGAACCCAGACCCAGTACTTC. It translates to CSARVASGGPGTQTQYF.

This clonotype was seen repeatedly, ten times or more. J is TRBJ1-3 and V is TRBV7-3; no clear D gene. Germline values: CDR1 SGHTA, CDR2 FQGTGA. Trimming stripped 2 bases from V and 0 bases from J, with 5 bases between. The CDR3 is made up of 14 amino acids. This CDR3 reads CASSLDGSGNTIYF. The CDR3 region has the DNA TGTGCCAGCAGCTTAGACGGCTCTGGAAACACCATATATTTT.

J is TRBJ1-5 and V is TRBV4-1; no reliable D call. Germline-derived CDR1 and CDR2 are MGHRA and YSYEKL. V lost 3 bases and J 6 bases, leaving 9 bases between the germline ends. The CDR3 runs 13 residues. CDR3 DNA: TGCGCCAGCAGCCAGAGAGGAGCTCAGCCCCAGCATTTT. This codes for CASSQRGAQPQHF.

V gene TRBV11-2 combines with J gene TRBJ1-6; weak D call: TRBD1 (5 bases). Germline lookup yields CDR1 SGHAT and CDR2 FQNNGV. The CDR3 consists of 16 residues. V was pared by 0 bases and J by 3 bases, with 9 bases between. This CDR3 reads CASSLDPGGYNSPLHF. CDR3 DNA: TGTGCCAGCAGCTTAGATCCGGGGGGCTATAATTCACCCCTCCACTTT.

CDR3 region: CASSQETGSLNSPLHF. The CDR3 nucleotides are TGCGCCAGCAGCCAAGAAACGGGCAGCCTTAATTCACCCCTCCACTTT. The chain carries TRBV4-3 and TRBJ1-6; D not certain. V gave up 0 bases and J gave up 6 bases, with 12 bases separating them. Germline loops: CDR1 LGHNA, CDR2 YSLEER. The CDR3 loop spans 16 amino acids.

V and J are TRBV2 and TRBJ1-5, with D uncertain. Per germline, CDR1 SNHLY and CDR2 FYNNEI. The CDR3 is 16 residues long. V was cut by 5 bases and J by 0 bases, with 14 bases left in between. CDR3 nucleotide sequence: TGTGCCAGCAGTTACGCTGCGGCGTATAGCAATCAGCCCCAGCATTTT. Translated, it gives CASSYAAAYSNQPQHF.

V gene TRBV5-1 combines with J gene TRBJ1-1; D is undetermined. The germline gives CDR1 SGHRS, CDR2 YFSETQ. The CDR3 consists of 14 residues. V was shortened by 2 bases and J by 4 bases, with 12 bases between the two germline ends. CDR3 protein: CASSFFGRSTEAFF. DNA of the CDR3: TGCGCCAGCAGCTTCTTTGGACGGTCCACTGAAGCTTTCTTT.

The chain joins TRBV4-2 to TRBJ2-3; 14 bases match TRBD2. J lost 10 bases, V lost 1 base, and 7 bases had no gene match. The CDR3 consists of 16 residues. CDR1 and CDR2 from the germline V gene are LGHNA and YNFKEQ. The chain's CDR3 is CASSQAGTSGGQAQYF. The CDR3 nucleotides are TGTGCCAGCAGCCAAGCCGGGACTAGCGGGGGCCAGGCGCAGTATTTT.